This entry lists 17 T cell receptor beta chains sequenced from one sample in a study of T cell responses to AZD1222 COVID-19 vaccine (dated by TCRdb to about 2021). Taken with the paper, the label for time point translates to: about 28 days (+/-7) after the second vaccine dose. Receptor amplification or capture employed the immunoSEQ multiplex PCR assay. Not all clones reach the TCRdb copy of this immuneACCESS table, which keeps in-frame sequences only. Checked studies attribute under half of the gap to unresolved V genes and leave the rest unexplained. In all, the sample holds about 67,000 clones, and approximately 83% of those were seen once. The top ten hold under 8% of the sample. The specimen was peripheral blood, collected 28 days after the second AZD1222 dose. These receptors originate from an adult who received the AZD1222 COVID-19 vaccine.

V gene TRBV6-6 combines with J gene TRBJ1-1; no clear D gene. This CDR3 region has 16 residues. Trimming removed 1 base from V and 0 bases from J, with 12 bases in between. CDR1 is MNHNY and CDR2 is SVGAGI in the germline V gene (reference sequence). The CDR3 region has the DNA TGTGCCAGCAGTTACTGGGCAGAGCGGCTGAACACTGAAGCTTTCTTT. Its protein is CASSYWAERLNTEAFF.

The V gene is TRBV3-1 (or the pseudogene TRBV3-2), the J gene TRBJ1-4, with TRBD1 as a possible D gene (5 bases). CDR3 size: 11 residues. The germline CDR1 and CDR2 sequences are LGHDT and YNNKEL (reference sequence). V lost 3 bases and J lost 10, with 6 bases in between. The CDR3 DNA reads TGTGCCAGCAGCCAGGGGGGAAAACTGTTTTTT. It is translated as CASSQGGKLFF.

The CDR3, as DNA: TGTGCCAGCAGTGATTCTCCAAAGCGTGGACGGCTAAACACTGAAGCTTTCTTT. Translated, it gives CASSDSPKRGRLNTEAFF. The chain has TRBV6-1 and TRBJ1-1, with no clear D. CDR1 MNHNS and CDR2 SASEGT come from the germline V gene. There are 18 residues in the CDR3. Trimming shortened V by 3 bases and J by 2 bases, and 22 bases separated the two germline ends.

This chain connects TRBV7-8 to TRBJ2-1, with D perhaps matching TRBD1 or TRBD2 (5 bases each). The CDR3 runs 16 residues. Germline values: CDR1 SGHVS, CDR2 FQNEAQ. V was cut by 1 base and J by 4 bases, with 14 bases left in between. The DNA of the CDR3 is TGTGCCAGCAGCTTAGGGGGCCCAGGCGGGTACAATGAGCAGTTCTTC. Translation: CASSLGGPGGYNEQFF.

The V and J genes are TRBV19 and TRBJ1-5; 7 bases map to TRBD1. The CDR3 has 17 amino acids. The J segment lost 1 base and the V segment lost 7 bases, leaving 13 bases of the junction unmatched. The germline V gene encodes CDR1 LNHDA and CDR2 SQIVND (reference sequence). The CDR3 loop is CASTAGTATHSNQPQHF. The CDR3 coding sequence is TGTGCCAGTACCGCGGGGACAGCGACACACAGCAATCAGCCCCAGCATTTT.

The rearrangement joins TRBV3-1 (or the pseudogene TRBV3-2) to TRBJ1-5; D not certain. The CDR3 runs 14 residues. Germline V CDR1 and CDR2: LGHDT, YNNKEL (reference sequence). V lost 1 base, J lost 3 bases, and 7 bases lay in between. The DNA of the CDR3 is TGTGCCAGCAGCCAAGGGGTCCCCAATCAGCCCCAGCATTTT. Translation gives CASSQGVPNQPQHF.

The CDR3 DNA follows: TGTGCCAGCAGCTCCGGGACTAGGAGCTCCTACAATGAGCAGTTCTTC. Its translation is CASSSGTRSSYNEQFF. This sequence joins TRBV6-6 and TRBJ2-1, with 8 bases that match TRBD2. The CDR3 is 16 amino acids. The V gene end was trimmed by 6 bases and the J gene end by 0 bases; junction bases not matched to a gene: 7. Germline CDR1 and CDR2: MNHNY and SVGAGI (reference sequence).

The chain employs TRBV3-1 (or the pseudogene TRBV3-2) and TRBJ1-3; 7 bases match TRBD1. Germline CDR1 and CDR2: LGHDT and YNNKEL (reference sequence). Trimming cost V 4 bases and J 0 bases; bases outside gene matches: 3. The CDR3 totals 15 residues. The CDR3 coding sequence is TGTGCCAGCAGCCCCGGGACAGACTCTGGAAACACCATATATTTT. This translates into CASSPGTDSGNTIYF.

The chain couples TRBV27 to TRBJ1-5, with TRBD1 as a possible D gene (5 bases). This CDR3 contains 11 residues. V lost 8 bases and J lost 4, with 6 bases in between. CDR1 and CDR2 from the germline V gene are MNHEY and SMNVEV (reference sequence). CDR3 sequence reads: CASGGNQPQHF. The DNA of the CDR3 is TGTGCCAGCGGGGGGAATCAGCCCCAGCATTTT.

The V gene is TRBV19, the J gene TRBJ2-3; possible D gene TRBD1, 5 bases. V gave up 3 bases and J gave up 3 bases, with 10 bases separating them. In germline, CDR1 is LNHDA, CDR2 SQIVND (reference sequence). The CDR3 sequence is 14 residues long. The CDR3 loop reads CASSIGAVTDTQYF. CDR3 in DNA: TGTGCCAGTAGTATTGGGGCGGTGACAGATACGCAGTATTTT.

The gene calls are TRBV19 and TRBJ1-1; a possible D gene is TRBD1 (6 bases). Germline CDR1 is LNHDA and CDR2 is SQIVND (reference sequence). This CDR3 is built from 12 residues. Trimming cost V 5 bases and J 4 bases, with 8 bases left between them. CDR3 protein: CASSEGGTEAFF. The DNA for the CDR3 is TGTGCCAGTAGTGAGGGGGGCACTGAAGCTTTCTTT.

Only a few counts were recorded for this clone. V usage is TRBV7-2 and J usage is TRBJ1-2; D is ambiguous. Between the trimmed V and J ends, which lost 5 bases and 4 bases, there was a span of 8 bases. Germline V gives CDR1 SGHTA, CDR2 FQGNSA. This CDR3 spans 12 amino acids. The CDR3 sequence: CASSREIYGYTF. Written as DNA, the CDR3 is TGTGCCAGCAGCAGAGAAATCTATGGCTACACCTTC.

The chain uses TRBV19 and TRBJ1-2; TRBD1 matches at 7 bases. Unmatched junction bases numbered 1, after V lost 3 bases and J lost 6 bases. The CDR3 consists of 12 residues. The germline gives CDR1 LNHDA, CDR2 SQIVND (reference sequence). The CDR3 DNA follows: TGTGCCAGTAGTATCAGGGGGGATGGCTACACCTTC. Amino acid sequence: CASSIRGDGYTF.

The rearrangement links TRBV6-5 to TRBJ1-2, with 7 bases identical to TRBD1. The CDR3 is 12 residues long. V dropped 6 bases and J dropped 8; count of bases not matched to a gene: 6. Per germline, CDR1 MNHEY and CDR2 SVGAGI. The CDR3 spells CASRGDSKGYTF. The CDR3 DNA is TGTGCCAGCAGAGGGGACAGCAAGGGCTACACCTTC.

Written as DNA, the CDR3 is TGTGCCAGCAGTGACACTTCGAGATGGACAGGGCTGAACACTGAAGCTTTCTTT. Protein sequence: CASSDTSRWTGLNTEAFF. The genes are TRBV6-1 and TRBJ1-1; 8 bases agree with TRBD1. The V gene end was trimmed by 3 bases and the J gene end by 0 bases; junction bases not matched to a gene: 12. The CDR3 has 18 amino acids. Germline V gives CDR1 MNHNS, CDR2 SASEGT.

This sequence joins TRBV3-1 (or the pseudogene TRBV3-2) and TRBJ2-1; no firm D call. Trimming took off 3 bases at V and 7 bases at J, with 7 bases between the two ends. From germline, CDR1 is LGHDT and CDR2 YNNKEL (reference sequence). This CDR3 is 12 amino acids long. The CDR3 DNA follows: TGTGCCAGCAGCCACCCGGGTAATGAGCAGTTCTTC. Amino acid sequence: CASSHPGNEQFF.

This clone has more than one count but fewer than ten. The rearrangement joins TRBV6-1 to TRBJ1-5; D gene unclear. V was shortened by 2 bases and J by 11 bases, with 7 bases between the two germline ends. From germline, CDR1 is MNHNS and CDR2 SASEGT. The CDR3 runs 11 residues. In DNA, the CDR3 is TGTGCCAGCAGTGAACCCACGGCCCAGCATTTT. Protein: CASSEPTAQHF.